This T cell receptor (beta chain) was recorded in a study of shared clonotypes between healthy human individuals. Donors were healthy HIV-negative adults without recent acute infections or vaccinations. For every subset, genomic DNA was evenly distributed across several immunoSEQ plates. Around 290 ng DNA, tens of thousands of T cell genomes, went into unsorted PBMC replicate PCRs. Generated by immunoSEQ multiplex PCR, the TCRdb table keeps only in-frame clones and is missing some. The table includes 520,000 or so clones, 79% detected once. The germline gives CDR1 KGHSH, CDR2 LQKENI. Deletions cut 2 bases from V and 4 bases from J, with 12 bases between. There are 15 residues in the CDR3.

The receptor was isolated from a woman in her 40s in good health. Some clones in this sample may be carry-over from other donors' samples. The sequenced sample was PBMCs. The chain recombines TRBV18 with TRBJ2-1; D might be TRBD1 or TRBD2, each matching 6 bases. The DNA for the CDR3 is TGTGCCAGCTCACCAAGGGGGGCGCGGTACAATGAGCAGTTCTTC. Translation: CASSPRGARYNEQFF.